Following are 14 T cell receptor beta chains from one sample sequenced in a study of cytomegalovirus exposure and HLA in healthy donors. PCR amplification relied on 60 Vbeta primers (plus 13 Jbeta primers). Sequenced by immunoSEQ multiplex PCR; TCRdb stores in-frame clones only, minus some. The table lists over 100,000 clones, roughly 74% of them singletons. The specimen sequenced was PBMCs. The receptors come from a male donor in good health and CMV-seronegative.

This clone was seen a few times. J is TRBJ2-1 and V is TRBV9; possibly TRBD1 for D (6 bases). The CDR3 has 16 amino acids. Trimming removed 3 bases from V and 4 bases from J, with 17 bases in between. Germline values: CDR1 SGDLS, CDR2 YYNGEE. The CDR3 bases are TGTGCCAGCAGCGAACAGACAGGCCTGGGGTACAATGAGCAGTTCTTC. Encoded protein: CASSEQTGLGYNEQFF.

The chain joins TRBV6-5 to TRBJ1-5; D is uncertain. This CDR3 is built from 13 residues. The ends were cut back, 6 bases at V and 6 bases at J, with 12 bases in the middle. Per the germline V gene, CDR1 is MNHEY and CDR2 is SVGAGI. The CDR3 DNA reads TGTGCCAGCAGACGGGATTTGGTTCAGCCCCAGCATTTT. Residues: CASRRDLVQPQHF.

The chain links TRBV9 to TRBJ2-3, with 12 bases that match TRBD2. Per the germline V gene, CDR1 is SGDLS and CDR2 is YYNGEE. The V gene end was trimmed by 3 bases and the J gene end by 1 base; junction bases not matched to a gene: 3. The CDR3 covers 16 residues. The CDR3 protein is CASSAGTSGRTDTQYF. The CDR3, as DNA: TGTGCCAGCAGCGCCGGGACTAGCGGGCGCACAGATACGCAGTATTTT.

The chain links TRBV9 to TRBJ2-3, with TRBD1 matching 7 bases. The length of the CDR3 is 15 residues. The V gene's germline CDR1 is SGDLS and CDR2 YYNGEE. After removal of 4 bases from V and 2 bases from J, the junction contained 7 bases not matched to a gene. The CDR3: CASSTRQGATDTQYF. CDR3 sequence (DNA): TGTGCCAGCAGCACCCGACAGGGAGCCACAGATACGCAGTATTTT.

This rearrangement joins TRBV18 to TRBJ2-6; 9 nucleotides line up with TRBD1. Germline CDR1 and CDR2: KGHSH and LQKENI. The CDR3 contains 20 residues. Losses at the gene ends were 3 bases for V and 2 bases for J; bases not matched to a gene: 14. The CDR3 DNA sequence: TGTGCCAGCTCACCCCGCTCCGGGACAGGGAGAATTACTGGGGCCAACGTCCTGACTTTC. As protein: CASSPRSGTGRITGANVLTF. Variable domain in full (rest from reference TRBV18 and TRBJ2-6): NAGVMQNPRHLVRRRGQEARLRCSPMKGHSHVYWYRQLPEEGLKFMVYLQKENIIDESGMPKERFSAEFPKEGPSILRIQQVVRGDSAAYFCASSPRSGTGRITGANVLTFGAGSRLTVL.

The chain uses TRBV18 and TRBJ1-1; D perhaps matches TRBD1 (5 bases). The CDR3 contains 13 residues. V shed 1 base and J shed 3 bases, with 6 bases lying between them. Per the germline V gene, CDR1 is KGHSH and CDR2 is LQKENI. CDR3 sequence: CASSPRGDTEAFF. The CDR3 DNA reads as TGTGCCAGCTCACCACGGGGGGACACTGAAGCTTTCTTT.

The CDR3 here is CAWSRRTGPISGNTIYF. CDR3 DNA: TGTGCCTGGAGTCGCCGGACAGGGCCTATCTCTGGAAACACCATATATTTT. The chain combines TRBV30 with TRBJ1-3, with 8 bases aligning to TRBD1. The germline V gene encodes CDR1 GTSNPN and CDR2 SVGIG (reference sequence). Unmatched junction bases numbered 9, after V lost 2 bases and J lost 0 bases. The CDR3 loop spans 17 amino acids.

The CDR3 nucleotides are TGTGCCAGCAGTTTCGGGACAGGCCAGGGGTACGAGCAGTACTTC. Its translation is CASSFGTGQGYEQYF. The chain has TRBV27 and TRBJ2-7; 8 bases agree with TRBD1. V was pared by 3 bases and J by 4 bases, with 8 bases of the junction left unmatched. CDR1 is MNHEY and CDR2 is SMNVEV in the germline V gene (reference sequence). CDR3 length: 15 amino acids.

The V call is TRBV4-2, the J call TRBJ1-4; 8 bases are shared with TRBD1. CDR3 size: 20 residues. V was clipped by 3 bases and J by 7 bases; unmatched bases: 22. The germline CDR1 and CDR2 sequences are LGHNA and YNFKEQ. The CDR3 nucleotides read TGTGCCAGCAGCCAGGCGTGGGCGGGACGTTTTTCTGACAGGGGTGAAAAACTGTTTTTT. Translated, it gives CASSQAWAGRFSDRGEKLFF.

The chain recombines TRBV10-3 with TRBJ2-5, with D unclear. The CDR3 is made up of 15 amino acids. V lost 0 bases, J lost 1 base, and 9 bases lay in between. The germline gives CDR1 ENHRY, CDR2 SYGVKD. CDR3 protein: CAISESSSTQETQYF. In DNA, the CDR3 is TGTGCCATCAGTGAGTCGAGTAGTACCCAAGAGACCCAGTACTTC.

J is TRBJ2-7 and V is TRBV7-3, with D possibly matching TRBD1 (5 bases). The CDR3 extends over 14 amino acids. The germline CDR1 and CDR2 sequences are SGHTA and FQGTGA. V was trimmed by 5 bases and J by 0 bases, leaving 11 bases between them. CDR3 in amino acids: CASSRTGISYEQYF. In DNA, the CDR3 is TGTGCCAGCAGCCGAACAGGCATCTCCTACGAGCAGTACTTC. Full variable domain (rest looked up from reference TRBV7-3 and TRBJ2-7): GAGVSQTPSNKVTEKGKYVELRCDPISGHTALYWYRQSLGQGPEFLIYFQGTGAADDSGLPNDRFFAVRPEGSVSTLKIQRTERGDSAVYLCASSRTGISYEQYFGPGTRLTVT.

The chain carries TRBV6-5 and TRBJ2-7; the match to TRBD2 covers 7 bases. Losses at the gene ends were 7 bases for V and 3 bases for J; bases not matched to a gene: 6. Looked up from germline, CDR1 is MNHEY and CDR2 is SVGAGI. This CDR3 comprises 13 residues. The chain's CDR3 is CASKASGHYEQYF. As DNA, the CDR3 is TGTGCCAGCAAGGCTAGCGGCCACTACGAGCAGTACTTC.

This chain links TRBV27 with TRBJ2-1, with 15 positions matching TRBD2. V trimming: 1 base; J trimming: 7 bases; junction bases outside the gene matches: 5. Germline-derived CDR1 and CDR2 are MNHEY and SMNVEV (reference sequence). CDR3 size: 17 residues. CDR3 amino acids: CASSLLEGTSGRNEQFF. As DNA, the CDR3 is TGTGCCAGCAGTTTATTGGAGGGGACTAGCGGGAGGAATGAGCAGTTCTTC.

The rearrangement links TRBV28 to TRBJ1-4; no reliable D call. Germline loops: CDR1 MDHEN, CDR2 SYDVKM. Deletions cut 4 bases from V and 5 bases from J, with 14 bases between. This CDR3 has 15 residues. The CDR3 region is CASSSGGSGNEKLFF. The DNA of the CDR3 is TGTGCCAGCAGTTCCGGAGGGTCGGGGAATGAAAAACTGTTTTTT.